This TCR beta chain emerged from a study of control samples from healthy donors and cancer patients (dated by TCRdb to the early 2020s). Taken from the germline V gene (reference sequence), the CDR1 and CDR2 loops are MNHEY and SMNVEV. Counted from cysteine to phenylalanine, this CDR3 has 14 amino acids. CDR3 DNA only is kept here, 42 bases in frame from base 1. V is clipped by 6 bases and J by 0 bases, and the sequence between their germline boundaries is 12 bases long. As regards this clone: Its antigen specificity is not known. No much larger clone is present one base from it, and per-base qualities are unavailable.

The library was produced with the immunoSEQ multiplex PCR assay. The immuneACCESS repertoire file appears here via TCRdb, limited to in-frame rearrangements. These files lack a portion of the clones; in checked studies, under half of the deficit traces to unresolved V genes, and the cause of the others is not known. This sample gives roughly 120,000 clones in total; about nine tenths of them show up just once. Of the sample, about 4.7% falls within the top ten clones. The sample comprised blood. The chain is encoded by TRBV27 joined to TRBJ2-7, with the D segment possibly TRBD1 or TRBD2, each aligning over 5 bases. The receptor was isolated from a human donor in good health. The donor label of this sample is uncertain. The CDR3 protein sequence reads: CASRLRDGSYEQYF. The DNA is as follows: TGTGCCAGCAGATTAAGGGACGGCTCCTACGAGCAGTACTTC.